These 30 T cell receptor beta chains were all obtained from the same sample, sequenced in a study of blood T cell repertoires in COVID-19 (dated by TCRdb to 2018 to 2021). The method was the immunoSEQ multiplex PCR assay. In its TCRdb copy, this immuneACCESS table keeps in-frame sequences only and misses some clones. Where compared with another copy, unresolved V genes explain less than half of these, and the others have no known cause. In this sample the table shows about 180,000 clones, 70% to 80% of which occur a single time. The ten biggest clones cover over 13% of the sample. The sequenced material came from PBMCs or T cells enriched from blood (not recorded which). The receptor set was obtained from a man aged 60-69 years who had been exposed to COVID-19.

The chain recombines TRBV30 with TRBJ2-7, with 10 nucleotides matching TRBD1. V dropped 8 bases and J dropped 4; count of bases not matched to a gene: 8. Per the germline V gene, CDR1 is GTSNPN and CDR2 is SVGIG (reference sequence). The CDR3 spans 13 residues. The CDR3 region has the DNA TGTGCCCTACTTGACAGGGGGCCGTACGAGCAGTACTTC. It encodes CALLDRGPYEQYF.

This clone turned up a few times. The V gene is TRBV6-1, the J gene TRBJ2-3, with 10 positions matching TRBD2. The germline CDR1 and CDR2 sequences are MNHNS and SASEGT. The V gene end was trimmed by 1 base and the J gene end by 1 base; junction bases not matched to a gene: 5. The CDR3 runs 17 residues. The CDR3 reads CASSEVSGRVRTDTQYF. The CDR3, as DNA: TGTGCCAGCAGTGAAGTAAGCGGGAGGGTGCGCACAGATACGCAGTATTTT.

The CDR3 bases are TGCGCCAGCAGCCAAGATCCCGCGGGAGGCCTTATCAATGAGCAGTTCTTC. Its translation is CASSQDPAGGLINEQFF. This sequence joins TRBV4-3 and TRBJ2-1; 8 bases are a match to TRBD2. The CDR3 has 17 residues. Germline V CDR1 and CDR2: LGHNA, YSLEER. V was clipped by 0 bases and J by 6 bases; unmatched bases: 10.

The chain has TRBV6-1 and TRBJ1-5; a possible D gene is TRBD1 (6 bases). The V end lost 2 bases, the J end lost 5 bases, and 10 bases lay between the germline ends. The CDR3 is 14 amino acids. Germline CDR1 MNHNS, CDR2 SASEGT. The CDR3 DNA reads TGTGCCAGCAGTGAATCCCAGGGGTATCAGCCCCAGCATTTT. Its protein product is CASSESQGYQPQHF.

This clone appeared a single time. The chain recombines TRBV21-1 with TRBJ2-4; no DNA check was done on the table's D call, TRBD1. TRBV21-1 is an annotated pseudogene. The CDR3 length is 18 residues. In DNA form, the CDR3 reads TGTGCCAGCAGCAAAGGGAGAGAGGGGGTTATCTACAAAAACATTCAGTACTTC. Translated, it gives CASSKGREGVIYKNIQYF.

The CDR3 sequence is CAWSTPGQGTGYGYTF. Written as DNA, the CDR3 is TGTGCCTGGAGTACACCGGGACAGGGGACCGGCTATGGCTACACCTTC. This sequence joins TRBV30 and TRBJ1-2, with 10 bases fitting TRBD1. Germline CDR1 GTSNPN, CDR2 SVGIG (reference sequence). The CDR3 covers 16 residues. Losses at the gene ends were 2 bases for V and 4 bases for J; bases not matched to a gene: 10.

The rearrangement joins TRBV5-4 to TRBJ1-4; D call uncertain. The CDR3 extends over 13 amino acids. Germline loops: CDR1 SGHNT, CDR2 YYREEE (reference sequence). V was shortened by 0 bases and J by 5 bases, with 5 bases between the two germline ends. This CDR3 is CASSLGGNEKLFF. Written as DNA, the CDR3 is TGTGCCAGCAGCTTGGGAGGGAATGAAAAACTGTTTTTT.

The chain links TRBV30 to TRBJ1-5, with D unclear. V was trimmed by 1 base and J by 0 bases, leaving 10 bases between them. The CDR3 is 15 residues long. Germline-derived CDR1 and CDR2 are GTSNPN and SVGIG (reference sequence). In nucleotides, the CDR3 is TGTGCCTGGAGTGCACTCAAGAATAGCAATCAGCCCCAGCATTTT. Translation: CAWSALKNSNQPQHF.

The genes are TRBV28 and TRBJ1-2, with TRBD1 matching over 7 bases. The germline V gene has CDR1 MDHEN and CDR2 SYDVKM. The length of the CDR3 is 13 residues. Unmatched junction bases numbered 10, after V lost 8 bases and J lost 7 bases. CDR3 amino acids: CASGTGALSGYTF. The DNA of the CDR3 is TGTGCCAGCGGAACAGGGGCCCTTAGTGGCTACACCTTC.

This clone was counted once. The CDR3 region is CASSVLEDSYNEQFF. In DNA form, the CDR3 reads TGTGCCAGCAGCGTACTGGAGGACTCCTACAATGAGCAGTTCTTC. The chain joins TRBV9 to TRBJ2-1, with a tentative D call TRBD2 (5 bases). CDR3 length: 15 residues. The germline gives CDR1 SGDLS, CDR2 YYNGEE. Trimming pared 1 base from V and 0 bases from J, leaving 8 bases between.

The chain employs TRBV5-1 and TRBJ2-7; the match to TRBD2 covers 12 bases. J gave up 4 bases and V 3 bases, and 5 bases lay outside the gene matches. The CDR3 consists of 15 residues. Germline CDR1 reads SGHRS; CDR2 reads YFSETQ. Written as DNA, the CDR3 is TGCGCCAGCAGCTCGACTAGCGGGAGTGATTACGAGCAGTACTTC. Translating it yields CASSSTSGSDYEQYF.

The V and J genes are TRBV7-3 and TRBJ2-7; TRBD2 matches at 8 bases. The CDR3 has 13 amino acids. CDR1 and CDR2 from the germline V gene are SGHTA and FQGTGA. The J segment lost 7 bases and the V segment lost 6 bases, leaving 8 bases of the junction unmatched. The CDR3 sequence is CASSRGGSEEQYF. CDR3 in DNA: TGTGCCAGCAGTCGGGGGGGCAGTGAGGAGCAGTACTTC. Full variable domain (rest looked up from reference TRBV7-3 and TRBJ2-7): GAGVSQTPSNKVTEKGKYVELRCDPISGHTALYWYRQSLGQGPEFLIYFQGTGAADDSGLPNDRFFAVRPEGSVSTLKIQRTERGDSAVYLCASSRGGSEEQYFGPGTRLTVT.

In this sample, this clone turned up once. This chain joins TRBV7-2 and TRBJ1-6; 7 nucleotides align to TRBD1. V lost 6 bases and J lost 9; bases outside the gene matches: 8. This CDR3 comprises 14 residues. Germline CDR1 and CDR2: SGHTA and FQGNSA. This chain's CDR3 is CASRKTGSGSPLHF. The CDR3 nucleotides read TGTGCCAGCAGGAAGACAGGGAGTGGTTCACCCCTCCACTTT.

The rearrangement links TRBV30 to TRBJ2-1; 9 nucleotides line up with TRBD2. The germline V gene has CDR1 GTSNPN and CDR2 SVGIG (reference sequence). J gave up 9 bases and V 4 bases, and 10 bases lay outside the gene matches. The length of the CDR3 is 14 residues. As DNA, the CDR3 is TGTGCCTGGAATCGCGGGAGGGCCGCGGGTGAGCAGTTCTTC. Translation: CAWNRGRAAGEQFF. The full variable domain, its missing parts supplied by reference TRBV30 and TRBJ2-1, is SQTIHQWPATLVQPVGSPLSLECTVEGTSNPNLYWYRQAAGRGLQLLFYSVGIGQISSEVPQNLSASRPQDRQFILSSKKLLLSDSGFYLCAWNRGRAAGEQFFGPGTRLTVL.

This chain joins TRBV10-3 and TRBJ1-2; TRBD1 aligns across 9 bases. CDR3 length: 15 residues. The junction had 9 bases not matched to a gene; V was cut back by 2 bases and J by 8 bases. CDR1 is ENHRY and CDR2 is SYGVKD in the germline V gene. Here the CDR3 DNA reads TGTGCCATCAGTGAGCCACTCGGGACAGGGTACGGCTACACCTTC. Translation gives CAISEPLGTGYGYTF.

J is TRBJ2-6 and V is TRBV30; perhaps TRBD1 as D (6 bases). V was clipped by 0 bases and J by 2 bases, with 8 bases between them. Germline CDR1 and CDR2: GTSNPN and SVGIG (reference sequence). This CDR3 region has 15 residues. The CDR3 DNA reads as TGTGCCTGGAGTGTAGGGGGAACTGGGGCCAACGTCCTGACTTTC. It codes for CAWSVGGTGANVLTF.

This chain links TRBV3-1 (or the pseudogene TRBV3-2) with TRBJ2-7, with TRBD2 identical over 7 bases. This CDR3 is 14 amino acids long. V lost 2 bases to trimming and J lost 6 bases; unmatched junction nucleotides: 7. Germline V gene lookup returns CDR1 LGHDT and CDR2 YNNKEL (reference sequence). The DNA of the CDR3 is TGTGCCAGCAGCCAACGGGACTACCACTCCGAGCAGTACTTC. It encodes CASSQRDYHSEQYF.

A single count supports this clone. The rearrangement joins TRBV19 to TRBJ2-3, with 7 positions matching TRBD1. Germline assignment: CDR1 LNHDA and CDR2 SQIVND (reference sequence). V lost 6 bases, J lost 0 bases, and 6 bases stayed unmatched. CDR3 length: 15 residues. The CDR3 region is CASRPPGQSTDTQYF. The DNA for the CDR3 is TGTGCCAGTAGACCCCCGGGACAGAGCACAGATACGCAGTATTTT.

This chain connects TRBV24-1 to TRBJ2-2, with unresolved D. The CDR3 extends over 15 amino acids. The germline CDR1 and CDR2 sequences are KGHDR and SFDVKD. The V and J ends lost 1 base and 4 bases respectively, with 9 bases between them. This chain's CDR3 is CATSDFPYGTGELFF. DNA of the CDR3: TGTGCCACCAGTGATTTTCCCTACGGCACCGGGGAGCTGTTTTTT.

The chain recombines TRBV19 with TRBJ2-5; 10 bases fit TRBD1. Losses at the gene ends were 8 bases for V and 4 bases for J; bases not matched to a gene: 7. This CDR3 contains 14 residues. The germline gives CDR1 LNHDA, CDR2 SQIVND (reference sequence). CDR3 sequence reads: CASQDRGISETQYF. Written as DNA, the CDR3 is TGTGCCAGTCAGGACAGGGGGATATCAGAGACCCAGTACTTC.

V usage is TRBV5-8 and J usage is TRBJ2-7, with 10 bases matching TRBD1. V dropped 5 bases and J dropped 3; count of bases not matched to a gene: 11. Germline lookup yields CDR1 SGHTS and CDR2 YDEGEE. The CDR3 sequence is 16 residues long. CDR3 in amino acids: CASRRSGTGVIYEQYF. CDR3 sequence (DNA): TGTGCCAGCAGACGGTCCGGGACAGGGGTAATCTACGAGCAGTACTTC.

This chain joins TRBV2 and TRBJ1-1; D is undetermined. Deletions cut 10 bases from V and 1 base from J, with 13 bases between. Per germline, CDR1 SNHLY and CDR2 FYNNEI. The CDR3 is 13 amino acids. CDR3 amino acids: CATFRVTNTEAFF. The DNA of the CDR3 is TGTGCCACCTTCCGGGTTACGAACACTGAAGCTTTCTTT.

V is TRBV27 and J is TRBJ1-6; D gene uncertain. Per the germline V gene, CDR1 is MNHEY and CDR2 is SMNVEV (reference sequence). The CDR3 runs 13 residues. Trimming pared 3 bases from V and 11 bases from J, leaving 11 bases between. The CDR3 coding sequence is TGTGCCAGCAGTTTTGGCGGGGTTGCACCCCTCCACTTT. Translated: CASSFGGVAPLHF.

The rearrangement uses TRBV4-1 and TRBJ1-4; 8 bases match TRBD1. There are 15 residues in the CDR3. In germline, CDR1 is MGHRA, CDR2 YSYEKL. After removal of 3 bases from V and 8 bases from J, the junction contained 8 bases not matched to a gene. CDR3 protein: CASSQKGQVEEKLFF. CDR3 nucleotides: TGCGCCAGCAGCCAGAAGGGACAGGTGGAGGAAAAACTGTTTTTT.

This rearrangement joins TRBV7-9 to TRBJ2-1; 7 nucleotides align to TRBD2. V gave up 2 bases and J gave up 5 bases; unmatched junction bases: 6. CDR1 SEHNR and CDR2 FQNEAQ come from the germline V gene (reference sequence). The CDR3 has 15 amino acids. CDR3 coding DNA: TGTGCCAGCAGCTTATTCAGCGGGGCCGACAATGAGCAGTTCTTC. It specifies CASSLFSGADNEQFF.

This chain connects TRBV7-2 to TRBJ2-5, with 7 bases that match TRBD2. The CDR3 is made up of 16 amino acids. The V and J ends lost 5 bases and 5 bases, in that order; junction bases with no gene match: 14. CDR1 and CDR2 from the germline V gene are SGHTA and FQGNSA. The CDR3 is CASSPRGGSLGETQYF. CDR3 nucleotides: TGTGCCAGCAGCCCCCGCGGGGGATCCCTCGGGGAGACCCAGTACTTC.

V usage is TRBV5-5 and J usage is TRBJ2-2; the D gene is possibly TRBD1 (6 bases). Trimming left V 4 bases short and J 3 bases short, with 10 bases between. The CDR3 consists of 14 residues. From germline, CDR1 is SGHKS and CDR2 YYEKEE (reference sequence). The CDR3 region has the DNA TGTGCCAGCAGCATGGGGGCCTACACCGGGGAGCTGTTTTTT. Its translation: CASSMGAYTGELFF.

The V call is TRBV23-1, the J call TRBJ2-1; TRBD2 agrees at 13 bases. TRBV23-1 carries the ORF label, with uncertain function. There are 18 residues in the CDR3. Germline trimming cut 3 bases from V and 8 bases from J; bases unmatched to any gene: 13. CDR3 bases: TGCGCCAGCAGTCAGGAGACTAGCGGGAGGCAGATCGAAGATGAGCAGTTCTTC. This encodes CASSQETSGRQIEDEQFF.

The chain joins TRBV19 to TRBJ2-2; 7 nucleotides align to TRBD1. The ends lost 7 bases at V and 1 base at J; junction bases unmatched: 3. The CDR3 is 14 residues long. In germline, CDR1 is LNHDA, CDR2 SQIVND (reference sequence). In DNA form, the CDR3 reads TGTGCCAGTACCTACAGGGGGAACACCGGGGAGCTGTTTTTT. Translated: CASTYRGNTGELFF.

The chain is built from TRBV6-5 and TRBJ2-2; TRBD1 matches 7 bases. Trimming cost V 8 bases and J 1 base; bases outside gene matches: 7. Germline loops: CDR1 MNHEY, CDR2 SVGAGI. The CDR3 consists of 15 residues. The CDR3 protein is CASCHRQGNTGELFF. DNA of the CDR3: TGTGCCAGCTGCCACCGACAGGGGAACACCGGGGAGCTGTTTTTT.